This T cell receptor (beta chain) came from a study of beta chain features in type 1 diabetes. Study results and limitations: Overrepresentation of cells with high TCR expression could result from cDNA sequencing. Researchers could not determine here whether HLA type influences TCRB rearrangement.

The sequenced template was cDNA made from the entire isolated RNA. Regulatory, naive and central memory T cell samples averaged approximately 3.5 million reads. Profiling relied on immunoSEQ multiplex PCR, and the TCRdb table lists in-frame clones only, not all of them. This sample has 350,000 or so clones, with around 19% found just once. CDR3 length equals 16 residues. Germline V gives CDR1 SGHRS, CDR2 YFSETQ. J was trimmed by 4 bases and V by 0 bases; bases with no gene match: 8. To note about this clone: What it binds is unknown.

The authors sorted CD4+ naive, central memory, regulatory and stem cell-like memory cells via CD45RO/CCR7/CD25/CD127/CD95/CD27. This TCR came from a woman younger than 30 in good health. The material sequenced was naive CD4+ T cells from blood. V and J are TRBV5-1 and TRBJ2-3; 7 nucleotides agree with TRBD1. The CDR3 is CASSLAGQSGADTQYF. As DNA, the CDR3 is TGCGCCAGCAGCTTGGCGGGACAGTCCGGGGCAGATACGCAGTATTTT. Full variable domain (rest looked up from reference TRBV5-1 and TRBJ2-3): KAGVTQTPRYLIKTRGQQVTLSCSPISGHRSVSWYQQTPGQGLQFLFEYFSETQRNKGNFPGRFSGRQFSNSRSEMNVSTLELGDSALYLCASSLAGQSGADTQYFGPGTRLTVL.